Below, one T cell receptor (beta chain) is given with its context. Its antigen is unknown. CDR1 and CDR2 (germline): LNHDA, SQIVND (reference sequence). Trimming cost V 6 bases and J 5 bases; bases outside gene matches: 0. CDR3 length: 14 amino acids. These data originate in a study of shared clonotypes between healthy human individuals. General observations from the study: In contrast to clonotypes shared by all four donors, non-shared clonotypes had lower generation probabilities.

Generated by immunoSEQ multiplex PCR, the TCRdb table keeps only in-frame clones and is missing some. The sample contains about 1.1 million clones, 70% to 80% of which appear only once. The chain is built from TRBV19 and TRBJ2-4, with TRBD2 matching over 14 bases. The sequencing input was memory CD4+ T cells from PBMCs. The subset was: CD45RA-negative fraction. The source of this sequence is a man between 18 and 35 years old in good health. Some clones in this sample may be carry-over from other donors' samples. The CDR3 DNA sequence: TGTGCCAGTAGGACTAGCGGGGGGGAAAACATTCAGTACTTC. Its protein is CASRTSGGENIQYF.